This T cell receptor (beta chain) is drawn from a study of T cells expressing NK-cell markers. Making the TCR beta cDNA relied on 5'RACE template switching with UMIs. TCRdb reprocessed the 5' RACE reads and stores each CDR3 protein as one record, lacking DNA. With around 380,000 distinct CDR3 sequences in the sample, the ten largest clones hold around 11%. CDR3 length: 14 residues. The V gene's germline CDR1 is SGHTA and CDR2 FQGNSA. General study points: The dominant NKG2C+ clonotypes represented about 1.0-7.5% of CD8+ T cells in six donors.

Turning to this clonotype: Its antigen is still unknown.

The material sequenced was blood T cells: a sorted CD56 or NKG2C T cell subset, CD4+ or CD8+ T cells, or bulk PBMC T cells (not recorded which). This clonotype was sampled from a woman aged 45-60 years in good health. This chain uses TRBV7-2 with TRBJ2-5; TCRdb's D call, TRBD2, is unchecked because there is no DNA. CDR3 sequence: CASSQDPSGGTQYF. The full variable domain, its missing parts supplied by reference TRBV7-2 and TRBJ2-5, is GAGVSQSPSNKVTEKGKDVELRCDPISGHTALYWYRQSLGQGLEFLIYFQGNSAPDKSGLPSDRFSAERTGGSVSTLTIQRTQQEDSAVYLCASSQDPSGGTQYFGPGTRLLVL.